This TCR beta chain was sequenced in a study of blood T cell repertoires in COVID-19. Study-wide context: Sample material is recorded as cDNA or gDNA derived from T cells, B-cell-depleted T cells, or PBMCs.

Sequencing was performed with immunoSEQ multiplex PCR; in TCRdb, only in-frame clones are kept and a portion is missing. The sample includes 200,000 to 250,000 clones, roughly 85% seen only once; the top ten take 2% to 3%. The source is a woman in her seventies with COVID-19, enrolled during active disease. The sequenced sample consisted of peripheral blood.

CDR3 region: CASSQTPSSYNSPLHF. Written as DNA, the CDR3 is TGTGCCAGCAGCCAGACACCGAGCTCCTATAATTCACCCCTCCACTTT. The chain combines TRBV9 with TRBJ1-6; unclear D gene. CDR3 length equals 16 residues. Trimming took 4 bases from V and 0 from J, leaving 11 bases between them. Germline V lookup: CDR1 SGDLS, CDR2 YYNGEE. The full variable domain, with the rest looked up from reference TRBV9 and TRBJ1-6, is DSGVTQTPKHLITATGQRVTLRCSPRSGDLSVYWYQQSLDQGLQFLIQYYNGEERAKGNILERFSAQQFPDLHSELNLSSLELGDSALYFCASSQTPSSYNSPLHFGNGTRLTVT.